The sequence of this T cell receptor (beta chain) was determined in a study of beta chain features in type 1 diabetes. Study observations and caveats: Across all four CD4+ subsets, people with type 1 diabetes showed modestly shorter TCRB CDR3s.

One heparinised draw of blood, averaging about 116 mL, came from each donor. The authors reverse transcribed all of the isolated RNA, so sequencing captured expressed TCRB transcripts. Here immunoSEQ multiplex PCR was the method, and the copy in TCRdb shows in-frame clones only, minus some. The table records 160,000 or so clones, 8% to 9.5% of them present only once. Turning to this clone: Its antigen remains unknown.

Trimming took 2 bases from V and 4 from J, leaving 11 bases between them. The CDR3 loop spans 14 amino acids. Germline values: CDR1 SNHLY, CDR2 FYNNEI. This TCR derives from a woman aged 18 to 35 with type 1 diabetes. This chain links TRBV2 with TRBJ1-1; D may be TRBD1 (5 bases). Sequenced material: central memory CD4+ T cells from blood. Here the CDR3 DNA reads TGTGCCAGCAGTGAAAGCAGGGCTGGCACTGAAGCTTTCTTT. Translation gives CASSESRAGTEAFF. The full variable domain, its missing parts supplied by reference TRBV2 and TRBJ1-1, is EPEVTQTPSHQVTQMGQEVILRCVPISNHLYFYWYRQILGQKVEFLVSFYNNEISEKSEIFDDQFSVERPDGSNFTLKIRSTKLEDSAMYFCASSESRAGTEAFFGQGTRLTVV.